The 31 T cell receptor beta chains presented below share a single source sample, sequenced in a study of blood T cell repertoires in COVID-19. Sequenced by immunoSEQ multiplex PCR; TCRdb stores in-frame clones only, minus some. The profile shows around 100,000 clones, roughly nine tenths of them singletons. Sample: peripheral blood. The origin of the receptors is a woman in her forties or fifties with COVID-19, enrolled during active disease.

In this sample, this clone turned up once. The V gene is TRBV19, the J gene TRBJ2-2; TRBD1 might be the D (5 bases). The V gene lost 7 bases and the J gene lost 4 bases, with 16 bases spanning the gap. The germline gives CDR1 LNHDA, CDR2 SQIVND (reference sequence). The CDR3 runs to 15 residues. For the CDR3, the DNA is TGTGCCAGTATAGGGCCAGGGATGAGCACCGGGGAGCTGTTTTTT. The encoded protein is CASIGPGMSTGELFF.

This chain connects TRBV19 to TRBJ1-5; D is unresolved. Germline V CDR1 and CDR2: LNHDA, SQIVND (reference sequence). Trimming removed 3 bases from V and 0 bases from J, with 6 bases in between. The CDR3 is 14 residues long. The CDR3 nucleotides are TGTGCCAGTAGTATGGGCCTTAGCAATCAGCCCCAGCATTTT. Residues: CASSMGLSNQPQHF.

V and J are TRBV12-3 or TRBV12-4 and TRBJ1-2; D is unclear. V was trimmed by 3 bases and J by 6 bases, leaving 8 bases between them. The CDR3 has 12 residues. The CDR3 coding sequence is TGTGCCAGCAGTTTGAGGGAGGATGGCTACACCTTC. This translates into CASSLREDGYTF.

The chain has TRBV3-1 (or the pseudogene TRBV3-2) and TRBJ1-1; 7 nucleotides line up with TRBD1. The V segment lost 0 bases and the J segment 3 bases; nucleotides outside the gene matches: 13. Germline V lookup: CDR1 LGHDT, CDR2 YNNKEL (reference sequence). The CDR3 runs 18 residues. Written as DNA, the CDR3 is TGTGCCAGCAGCCAAGATTCCTACGACAGGGTTCGGGACACTGAAGCTTTCTTT. Encoded protein: CASSQDSYDRVRDTEAFF.

The chain combines TRBV5-1 with TRBJ2-5; TRBD2 agrees at 12 bases. J gave up 4 bases and V 4 bases, and 8 bases lay outside the gene matches. CDR1 and CDR2 from the germline V gene are SGHRS and YFSETQ. The CDR3 is made up of 16 amino acids. This CDR3 reads CASSARTSGATETQYF. CDR3 DNA sequence: TGCGCCAGCAGCGCCAGGACTAGCGGGGCTACAGAGACCCAGTACTTC. Full variable domain (rest looked up from reference TRBV5-1 and TRBJ2-5): KAGVTQTPRYLIKTRGQQVTLSCSPISGHRSVSWYQQTPGQGLQFLFEYFSETQRNKGNFPGRFSGRQFSNSRSEMNVSTLELGDSALYLCASSARTSGATETQYFGPGTRLLVL.

This chain connects TRBV18 to TRBJ2-5; D might be TRBD1 (5 bases). The germline V and J ends were trimmed by 2 bases and 4 bases, with 11 bases remaining between them. CDR3 length equals 14 residues. Looked up from germline, CDR1 is KGHSH and CDR2 is LQKENI. Here the CDR3 reads CASSPGQLGETQYF. CDR3 bases: TGTGCCAGCTCACCAGGACAACTGGGAGAGACCCAGTACTTC.

The rearrangement uses TRBV5-1 and TRBJ2-3; TRBD1 is a possible D gene (5 bases). V lost 1 base, J lost 3 bases, and 9 bases lay in between. Per germline, CDR1 SGHRS and CDR2 YFSETQ. The CDR3 is made up of 14 amino acids. The CDR3 loop is CASSLSRETDTQYF. CDR3 in DNA: TGCGCCAGCAGCTTGTCCAGGGAAACAGATACGCAGTATTTT.

The CDR3 region is CASSLAGANYNEQFF. The CDR3 DNA reads as TGTGCCAGCAGCTTAGCGGGGGCCAACTACAATGAGCAGTTCTTC. The genes are TRBV7-2 and TRBJ2-1; TRBD1 is a possible D gene (6 bases). This CDR3 has 15 amino acids. CDR1 and CDR2 (germline): SGHTA, FQGNSA. Trimming removed 0 bases at V and 3 bases at J, with 9 bases between.

This clone appeared a single time. The chain combines TRBV5-1 with TRBJ2-5; 9 nucleotides line up with TRBD2. The CDR3 spans 14 residues. Germline V lookup: CDR1 SGHRS, CDR2 YFSETQ. V lost 5 bases and J lost 3; bases outside the gene matches: 5. CDR3 amino acids: CASRERTSEETQYF. CDR3 bases: TGCGCCAGCAGGGAGAGGACTAGCGAAGAGACCCAGTACTTC.

The CDR3 sequence is CASRDRVGNSPLHF. CDR3 in DNA: TGTGCCAGCAGGGACAGGGTGGGTAATTCACCCCTCCACTTT. V usage is TRBV3-1 (or the pseudogene TRBV3-2) and J usage is TRBJ1-6; TRBD1 agrees at 8 bases. Looked up from germline, CDR1 is LGHDT and CDR2 is YNNKEL (reference sequence). The CDR3 totals 14 residues. Losses at the gene ends were 6 bases for V and 6 bases for J; bases not matched to a gene: 4.

This chain links TRBV3-1 (or the pseudogene TRBV3-2) with TRBJ2-2, with D possibly matching TRBD1 (6 bases). The germline gives CDR1 LGHDT, CDR2 YNNKEL (reference sequence). V lost 7 bases, J lost 0 bases, and 15 bases lay in between. The CDR3 length is 16 residues. This chain's CDR3 is CASKGPGQANTGELFF. The CDR3 nucleotides are TGTGCCAGCAAGGGCCCGGGACAAGCGAACACCGGGGAGCTGTTTTTT.

J is TRBJ2-4 and V is TRBV11-3, with 9 nucleotides matching TRBD2. CDR1 SGHNT and CDR2 YENEEA come from the germline V gene. CDR3 length equals 14 residues. V shed 0 bases and J 8 bases; nucleotides not matched to a gene: 2. This CDR3 reads CASSLEVAGDIQYF. CDR3 in DNA: TGTGCCAGCAGCTTAGAGGTAGCGGGGGACATTCAGTACTTC.

The V gene is TRBV4-3, the J gene TRBJ2-5; D unresolved. Trimming stripped 0 bases from V and 1 base from J, with 9 bases between. This CDR3 is built from 15 residues. Germline loops: CDR1 LGHNA, CDR2 YSLEER. The CDR3 bases are TGCGCCAGCAGCCAAGAACTGCGGAGCCAAGAGACCCAGTACTTC. The encoded protein is CASSQELRSQETQYF.

The V gene is TRBV4-2, the J gene TRBJ2-5; the D is unclear. CDR1 and CDR2 (germline): LGHNA, YNFKEQ. The CDR3 consists of 13 residues. V was pared by 0 bases and J by 13 bases, with 15 bases between. CDR3 protein: CASSQEGPSVPYF. CDR3 DNA: TGTGCCAGCAGCCAAGAGGGCCCGTCGGTTCCGTACTTC.

The chain joins TRBV2 to TRBJ1-5, with TRBD1 matching 8 bases. CDR1 is SNHLY and CDR2 is FYNNEI in the germline V gene. This CDR3 contains 15 residues. J was trimmed by 6 bases and V by 1 base; bases with no gene match: 5. As DNA, the CDR3 is TGTGCCAGCAGTGAAGGAAACAGGGGGACTCAGCCCCAGCATTTT. Protein product: CASSEGNRGTQPQHF.

The CDR3 protein is CSVERGGAYEQYF. The CDR3 DNA is TGCAGCGTTGAACGTGGGGGGGCCTACGAGCAGTACTTC. V usage is TRBV29-1 and J usage is TRBJ2-7; 7 nucleotides agree with TRBD2. The V and J ends lost 2 bases and 2 bases, in that order; junction bases with no gene match: 3. Per germline, CDR1 SQVTM and CDR2 ANQGSEA. CDR3 length equals 13 residues.

For the CDR3, the DNA is TGTGCCAGCAGTGAAGCAGCCAGGGGGCCCTACGAGCAGTACTTC. This codes for CASSEAARGPYEQYF. The chain carries TRBV6-1 and TRBJ2-7, with 8 bases fitting TRBD1. The CDR3 is 15 amino acids. With V trimmed by 0 bases and J by 2 bases, 3 bases remained unmatched. Germline CDR1 is MNHNS and CDR2 is SASEGT.

The chain is built from TRBV6-5 and TRBJ1-2; a weak D match, TRBD1 (6 bases). V shed 5 bases and J shed 4 bases, with 11 bases lying between them. Germline V CDR1 and CDR2: MNHEY, SVGAGI. This CDR3 is 13 amino acids long. The CDR3 coding sequence is TGTGCCAGCAGTCCACAGGGCATCTATGGCTACACCTTC. Protein sequence: CASSPQGIYGYTF.

The V gene is TRBV5-4, the J gene TRBJ1-3; D remains unclear. The CDR3 has 12 amino acids. V was cut by 2 bases and J by 9 bases, with 9 bases left in between. Germline V lookup: CDR1 SGHNT, CDR2 YYREEE (reference sequence). In nucleotides, the CDR3 is TGTGCCAGCAGCTTACTGACGGGCACCATATATTTT. Its protein is CASSLLTGTIYF.

This clone was recorded once. The CDR3 is CARSLAKASGDEGNEQFF. The DNA for the CDR3 is TGTGCCAGAAGCTTGGCCAAGGCTAGCGGGGACGAGGGAAATGAGCAGTTCTTC. The chain carries TRBV5-3 and TRBJ2-1; 9 bases are a match to TRBD2. TRBV5-3 is an ORF, with its function uncertain. Unmatched junction bases numbered 14, after V lost 0 bases and J lost 7 bases. The CDR3 totals 18 residues.

The chain recombines TRBV11-2 with TRBJ2-7, with D unclear. The length of the CDR3 is 12 residues. Germline V CDR1 and CDR2: SGHAT, FQNNGV. The germline V and J ends were trimmed by 5 bases and 4 bases, with 9 bases remaining between them. CDR3 sequence (DNA): TGTGCCAGCAGCCCATACAAGTACGAGCAGTACTTC. As protein: CASSPYKYEQYF.

The CDR3 protein is CASRNLAGVNEKLFF. The CDR3 coding sequence is TGTGCCAGCAGGAATTTGGCGGGGGTTAATGAAAAACTGTTTTTT. J is TRBJ1-4 and V is TRBV27, with D tentatively TRBD1 (5 bases). The CDR3 runs 15 residues. Germline loops: CDR1 MNHEY, CDR2 SMNVEV (reference sequence). V was shortened by 6 bases and J by 4 bases, with 15 bases between the two germline ends.

This chain links TRBV2 with TRBJ1-4, with 10 bases identical to TRBD1. CDR3 size: 14 residues. Germline CDR1 SNHLY, CDR2 FYNNEI. V shed 6 bases, J shed 5 bases, and the junction held 3 bases outside the gene matches. CDR3 in DNA: TGTGCCAGCAGCTGGGACAGGGGAAATGAAAAACTGTTTTTT. This translates into CASSWDRGNEKLFF.

Regarding this clone: The sample contains more than one DNA sequence encoding this CDR3. The CDR3 protein is CASSQGRGSGNTIYF. The CDR3 coding sequence is TGTGCCAGCAGCCAAGGCCGGGGTTCTGGAAACACCATATATTTT. The chain joins TRBV3-1 (or the pseudogene TRBV3-2) to TRBJ1-3; D is uncertain. The CDR3 totals 15 residues. V lost 1 base to trimming and J lost 1 base, with 8 bases between them. Looked up from germline, CDR1 is LGHDT and CDR2 is YNNKEL (reference sequence).

This sequence joins TRBV23-1 and TRBJ1-6; no clear D. TRBV23-1 is assigned to the ORF class and has an uncertain function. The CDR3 totals 15 residues. Trimming took off 4 bases at V and 7 bases at J, with 14 bases between the two ends. CDR3 nucleotides: TGCGCCAGCAGTCGGTCACGAGGGCGGAATTCACCCCTCCACTTT. It specifies CASSRSRGRNSPLHF.

The V and J genes are TRBV19 and TRBJ1-4, with TRBD1 identical over 7 bases. J was trimmed by 6 bases and V by 3 bases; bases with no gene match: 10. This CDR3 has 16 amino acids. Germline CDR1 LNHDA, CDR2 SQIVND (reference sequence). CDR3 nucleotides: TGTGCCAGTAGTATCCTTCCCCAGGGGGTCCATGAAAAACTGTTTTTT. Its translation is CASSILPQGVHEKLFF.

The chain uses TRBV9 and TRBJ2-3; 8 positions match TRBD2. The CDR3 sequence is 16 residues long. The germline V gene has CDR1 SGDLS and CDR2 YYNGEE. V lost 5 bases, J lost 6 bases, and 14 bases stayed unmatched. In DNA, the CDR3 is TGTGCCAGCAGTAGTGAGCCTCGGGGGGGCTTGGATACGCAGTATTTT. It encodes CASSSEPRGGLDTQYF.

In its sample, this clone was seen a few times. The gene calls are TRBV5-6 and TRBJ2-3; D ambiguous. V lost 4 bases and J 5 bases, leaving 8 bases between the germline ends. CDR1 is SGHDT and CDR2 is YYEEEE in the germline V gene. This CDR3 has 12 residues. CDR3 in amino acids: CASSVARDTQYF. The DNA of the CDR3 is TGTGCCAGCAGCGTAGCCCGAGATACGCAGTATTTT. Together with reference TRBV5-6 and TRBJ2-3, the CDR3 gives the full variable domain: DAGVTQSPTHLIKTRGQQVTLRCSPKSGHDTVSWYQQALGQGPQFIFQYYEEEERQRGNFPDRFSGHQFPNYSSELNVNALLLGDSALYLCASSVARDTQYFGPGTRLTVL.

The chain uses TRBV7-3 and TRBJ2-2; tentative D call: TRBD2 (5 bases). V shed 1 base and J shed 4 bases, with 13 bases lying between them. The CDR3 loop spans 16 amino acids. Germline assignment: CDR1 SGHTA and CDR2 FQGTGA. As DNA, the CDR3 is TGTGCCAGCAGCTTAAATCACGGAGGCGGCACCGGGGAGCTGTTTTTT. This encodes CASSLNHGGGTGELFF.

CDR3 DNA sequence: TGTGCCACCAGCAGAGATATGGGGGGGGCTCAGCCCCAGCATTTT. As protein: CATSRDMGGAQPQHF. This chain joins TRBV15 and TRBJ1-5; TRBD1 might be the D (6 bases). The CDR3 contains 15 residues. Trimming pared 0 bases from V and 6 bases from J, leaving 12 bases between. The germline V gene encodes CDR1 LNHNV and CDR2 YYDKDF (reference sequence).

The rearrangement uses TRBV11-1 and TRBJ2-1; 8 bases align to TRBD2. The CDR3 consists of 16 residues. Unmatched junction bases numbered 8, after V lost 4 bases and J lost 3 bases. CDR1 is SGHAT and CDR2 is FQDESV in the germline V gene (reference sequence). The CDR3 reads CASSYIPGLVYNEQFF. CDR3 in DNA: TGTGCCAGCAGCTATATACCGGGACTAGTCTACAATGAGCAGTTCTTC.